Below are 25 T cell receptor beta chains sequenced from a single sample in a study of T-cell reconstitution after alpha-beta-depleted transplantation in children. Unique molecular identifiers were built into the TCRbeta library. TCRdb fed the PCR reads into MiXCR, producing one record per CDR3 protein. The table includes 350,000 to 500,000 distinct CDR3 sequences, about 40% detected once. Source: PBMCs, taken before TCRalphabeta/CD19-depleted stem cell transplant. These receptors were collected from a girl aged 2 to 10 with aplastic anemia, due to receive a stem cell transplant.

V is TRBV7-8 and J is TRBJ1-5; 7 bases line up with TRBD1. J lost 5 bases, V lost 5 bases, and 9 bases had no gene match. In germline, CDR1 is SGHVS, CDR2 FQNEAQ. This CDR3 contains 15 residues. In DNA form, the CDR3 reads TGTGCCAGCAGCCTTAACCGGGACAGATATCAGCCCCAGCATTTT. Translating gives CASSLNRDRYQPQHF.

Concerning this clonotype: This may come from a read error, since a much larger clone is one base off. This chain joins TRBV28 and TRBJ1-6; 7 positions match TRBD1. Germline trimming cut 6 bases from V and 4 bases from J; bases unmatched to any gene: 6. The CDR3 is 15 amino acids. Germline values: CDR1 MDHEN, CDR2 SYDVKM. DNA of the CDR3: TGTGCCAGCAGAAAGACGGGACAGTATAATTCACCCCTCCACTTT. Protein product: CASRKTGQYNSPLHF.

The genes are TRBV6-2 or TRBV6-3 and TRBJ2-3, with D perhaps given as TRBD1 or TRBD2 (5 bases each). The ends were cut back, 8 bases at V and 4 bases at J, with 16 bases in the middle. The CDR3 extends over 14 amino acids. CDR1 is MNHEY and CDR2 is SVGEGT in the germline V gene. CDR3 region: CASDRGPVADTQYF. The CDR3 DNA is TGTGCCAGCGATAGGGGACCTGTCGCAGATACGCAGTATTTT.

V gene TRBV5-6 combines with J gene TRBJ2-2; 8 bases line up with TRBD1. CDR3 length: 15 residues. With 3 bases clipped from V and 7 bases from J, the junction kept 8 bases outside the gene matches. Germline V gene data show CDR1 as SGHDT and CDR2 as YYEEEE. CDR3 in DNA: TGTGCCAGCAGCTCCGGACAGGGAGCAGGCGGGGAGCTGTTTTTT. Protein: CASSSGQGAGGELFF.

This clonotype has a handful of counts. The chain is built from TRBV24-1 and TRBJ2-4; no firm D call. The CDR3 is 14 amino acids. Germline CDR1 reads KGHDR; CDR2 reads SFDVKD. Between the trimmed V and J ends, which lost 5 bases and 8 bases, there was a span of 15 bases. Written as DNA, the CDR3 is TGTGCCACCAGTGGTCCTGGGAATGCGGACATTCAGTACTTC. Protein sequence: CATSGPGNADIQYF.

This clonotype was picked up many times. This CDR3 is CASSLRAGANYNEQFF. Written as DNA, the CDR3 is TGTGCCAGCAGCTTACGCGCCGGGGCAAACTACAATGAGCAGTTCTTC. The chain has TRBV7-9 and TRBJ2-1; D may match TRBD1 or TRBD2 (5 bases each). Trimming took 2 bases from V and 3 from J, leaving 14 bases between them. The CDR3 covers 16 residues. Germline V gene lookup returns CDR1 SEHNR and CDR2 FQNEAQ (reference sequence).

Only a few counts were recorded for this clonotype. This chain uses TRBV7-2 with TRBJ2-1, with D unresolved. The CDR3 spans 16 residues. The germline V gene encodes CDR1 SGHTA and CDR2 FQGNSA. Trimming took 5 bases from V and 2 from J, leaving 16 bases between them. CDR3 in DNA: TGTGCCAGCAGCGATGATTATCGTACTCCCTACAATGAGCAGTTCTTC. Protein: CASSDDYRTPYNEQFF.

This chain uses TRBV20-1 with TRBJ2-5, with D tentatively TRBD2 (5 bases). The length of the CDR3 is 12 residues. Trimming took off 6 bases at V and 4 bases at J, with 12 bases between the two ends. Germline V lookup: CDR1 DFQATT, CDR2 SNEGSKA (reference sequence). The CDR3 spells CSATDSRETQYF. CDR3 nucleotides: TGCAGTGCCACGGACTCGAGAGAGACCCAGTACTTC.

The chain carries TRBV27 and TRBJ2-1, with a weak D call TRBD2 (6 bases). Germline V lookup: CDR1 MNHEY, CDR2 SMNVEV (reference sequence). The CDR3 extends over 14 amino acids. V was pared by 8 bases and J by 0 bases, with 11 bases between. The DNA of the CDR3 is TGTGCCAGCCGCGGACTAAACTCCTACAATGAGCAGTTCTTC. Translated, it gives CASRGLNSYNEQFF.

Concerning this clonotype: The junction differs from germline at one of its ends, possibly a read error. The chain uses TRBV20-1 and TRBJ2-3; the match to TRBD2 covers 11 bases. The germline gives CDR1 DFQATT, CDR2 SNEGSKA (reference sequence). The length of the CDR3 is 16 residues. This chain's CDR3 is CCARVTSGSLADTQYF. The CDR3 nucleotides are TGCTGTGCTAGAGTAACTAGCGGGAGCCTGGCAGATACGCAGTATTTT.

The V gene is TRBV20-1, the J gene TRBJ2-7, with 10 bases fitting TRBD2. Germline values: CDR1 DFQATT, CDR2 SNEGSKA (reference sequence). The CDR3 is 14 residues long. J gave up 1 base and V 5 bases, and 5 bases lay outside the gene matches. CDR3 DNA sequence: TGCAGTGCTTTGTCTAGCGGGGGTTCCTACGAGCAGTACTTC. This sequence encodes CSALSSGGSYEQYF.

This clonotype occurred a few times. The chain joins TRBV6-1 to TRBJ2-3; D gene uncertain. Germline-derived CDR1 and CDR2 are MNHNS and SASEGT. The CDR3 runs 13 residues. Trimming took 2 bases from V and 2 from J, leaving 5 bases between them. CDR3 protein: CASSEIITDTQYF. CDR3 bases: TGTGCCAGCAGTGAAATCATCACAGATACGCAGTATTTT.

The chain employs TRBV20-1 and TRBJ2-7; 7 nucleotides match TRBD1. The junction had 4 bases not matched to a gene; V was cut back by 5 bases and J by 0 bases. The V gene's germline CDR1 is DFQATT and CDR2 SNEGSKA (reference sequence). The CDR3 runs to 13 residues. This CDR3 reads CSAETGSSYEQYF. DNA for the CDR3: TGCAGTGCTGAGACAGGGAGCTCCTACGAGCAGTACTTC.

This rearrangement joins TRBV5-1 to TRBJ1-1, with D maybe TRBD1 (5 bases). The CDR3 has 13 residues. Trimming pared 2 bases from V and 3 bases from J, leaving 8 bases between. Germline CDR1 and CDR2: SGHRS and YFSETQ. DNA for the CDR3: TGCGCCAGCAGCTTCCGGGGCCACACTGAAGCTTTCTTT. This sequence encodes CASSFRGHTEAFF. Complete variable domain (other parts from reference TRBV5-1 and TRBJ1-1): KAGVTQTPRYLIKTRGQQVTLSCSPISGHRSVSWYQQTPGQGLQFLFEYFSETQRNKGNFPGRFSGRQFSNSRSEMNVSTLELGDSALYLCASSFRGHTEAFFGQGTRLTVV.

This clonotype has at least ten counts. The rearrangement uses TRBV4-3 and TRBJ2-5; D is unclear. Trimming removed 1 base at V and 2 bases at J, with 11 bases between. Per the germline V gene, CDR1 is LGHNA and CDR2 is YSLEER. The CDR3 runs to 15 residues. The CDR3, as DNA: TGCGCCAGCAGCCAAGGAAGGGCACTGCAAGAGACCCAGTACTTC. As protein: CASSQGRALQETQYF.

With regard to this clonotype: At one end, the junction sequence differs from germline, possibly due to a read error. The chain uses TRBV6-5 and TRBJ1-2; 10 bases align to TRBD1. The length of the CDR3 is 14 residues. Germline lookup yields CDR1 MNHEY and CDR2 SVGAGI. This chain's CDR3 is CASSYSDRGHGDTF. The CDR3 DNA sequence: TGTGCCAGCAGTTACAGCGACAGGGGGCATGGCGACACCTTC.

This clonotype was detected once. The rearrangement joins TRBV5-1 to TRBJ2-3; D is undetermined. This CDR3 is 17 amino acids long. Germline V gene sequence: CDR1 SGHRS, CDR2 YFSETQ. Trimming removed 4 bases from V and 3 bases from J, with 21 bases in between. CDR3 protein: CASSTRPRGAGTDTQYF. The CDR3 DNA sequence: TGCGCCAGCAGCACCCGCCCGAGAGGCGCCGGGACAGATACGCAGTATTTT.

The rearrangement joins TRBV20-1 to TRBJ2-3; D gene uncertain. Germline V gives CDR1 DFQATT, CDR2 SNEGSKA (reference sequence). V lost 6 bases and J 4 bases, leaving 11 bases between the germline ends. The CDR3 runs to 12 residues. The CDR3 coding sequence is TGCAGTGCGGGGAAGAAATCAGATACGCAGTATTTT. This codes for CSAGKKSDTQYF.

This clonotype has a count of ten or more. V and J are TRBV12-3 or TRBV12-4 and TRBJ2-1, with D perhaps being TRBD1 or TRBD2 (5 bases each). The CDR3 extends over 16 amino acids. V lost 3 bases and J lost 0, with 12 bases in between. The CDR3 DNA sequence: TGTGCCAGCAGTTTCGAGCTTGGGGGCTCCTACAATGAGCAGTTCTTC. This encodes CASSFELGGSYNEQFF.

This clonotype was counted only a few times. The chain is built from TRBV6-1 and TRBJ2-7; the D is unclear. V lost 3 bases to trimming and J lost 10 bases, with 7 bases between them. CDR3 size: 10 residues. Germline CDR1 reads MNHNS; CDR2 reads SASEGT. In DNA, the CDR3 is TGTGCCAGCAGTGACCATCTACAGTACTTC. This codes for CASSDHLQYF.

V and J are TRBV6-1 and TRBJ1-2; a possible D gene is TRBD1 (6 bases). Trimming stripped 6 bases from V and 8 bases from J, with 10 bases between. This CDR3 has 11 residues. CDR1 MNHNS and CDR2 SASEGT come from the germline V gene. The CDR3 sequence is CASSQGRGYTF. In nucleotides, the CDR3 is TGTGCCAGCAGCCAGGGGCGAGGCTACACCTTC.

This chain links TRBV20-1 with TRBJ1-5; 7 bases match TRBD1. This CDR3 comprises 13 residues. Unmatched junction bases numbered 8, after V lost 6 bases and J lost 6 bases. Germline assignment: CDR1 DFQATT and CDR2 SNEGSKA (reference sequence). In nucleotides, the CDR3 is TGCAGTGCCATAGACAGGGATAGTCAGCCCCAGCATTTT. It codes for CSAIDRDSQPQHF.

CDR3 bases: TGTGCCAGCAGCCAAGATGTCCCGGGAGCGAACACCGGGGAGCTGTTTTTT. The encoded protein is CASSQDVPGANTGELFF. The rearrangement joins TRBV3-1 to TRBJ2-2, with D perhaps TRBD2 (6 bases). V was shortened by 0 bases and J by 0 bases, with 11 bases between the two germline ends. CDR3 size: 17 residues. Germline CDR1 reads LGHDT; CDR2 reads YNNKEL (reference sequence).

The chain recombines TRBV7-2 with TRBJ2-7; TRBD1 matches 7 bases. V was pared by 2 bases and J by 0 bases, with 4 bases of the junction left unmatched. The CDR3 sequence is 15 residues long. Germline assignment: CDR1 SGHTA and CDR2 FQGNSA. The CDR3: CASSLYRQGSYEQYF. CDR3 nucleotide sequence: TGTGCCAGCAGCTTATACCGACAGGGCTCCTACGAGCAGTACTTC.

This chain connects TRBV15 to TRBJ2-1, with 11 positions matching TRBD2. The V gene's germline CDR1 is LNHNV and CDR2 YYDKDF (reference sequence). CDR3 length: 16 amino acids. J was trimmed by 5 bases and V by 3 bases; bases with no gene match: 6. CDR3 residues: CATSRYTSGGDNEQFF. The DNA for the CDR3 is TGTGCCACCAGCAGGTATACTAGCGGGGGCGACAATGAGCAGTTCTTC.